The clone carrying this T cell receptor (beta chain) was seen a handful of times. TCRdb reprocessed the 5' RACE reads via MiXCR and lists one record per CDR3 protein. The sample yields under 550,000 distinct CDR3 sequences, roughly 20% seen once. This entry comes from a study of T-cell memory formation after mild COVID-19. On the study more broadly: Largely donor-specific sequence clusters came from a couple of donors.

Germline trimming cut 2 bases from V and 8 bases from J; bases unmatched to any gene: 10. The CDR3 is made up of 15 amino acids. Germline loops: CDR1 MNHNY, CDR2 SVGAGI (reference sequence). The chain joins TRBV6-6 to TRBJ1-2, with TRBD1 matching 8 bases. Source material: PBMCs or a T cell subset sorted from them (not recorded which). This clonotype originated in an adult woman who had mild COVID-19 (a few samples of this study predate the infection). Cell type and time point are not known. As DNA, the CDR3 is TGTGCCAGCAGTTACCGACAGGGGAAGTCTGGCGGCTACACCTTC. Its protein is CASSYRQGKSGGYTF.